This TCR beta chain was recorded in a study of cytomegalovirus exposure and HLA in healthy donors (TCRdb year 2017). Notes on the research overall: In an earlier analysis of roughly 590 of the donors, approximately 300 Gb of sequence data and 90 million to 120 million unique TCR beta sequences from about 180 million T cells were reported. The T cell repertoires of some 700 subjects were profiled by immunosequencing and related to cytomegalovirus serostatus. In a later genetic analysis, genome-wide SNP genotypes for about 60% of the 666 donors were used, and that subset was treated as a discovery cohort. Typing coverage differed by locus: A, B, C, DRB1 and DQB1 were typed in roughly 629-630 donors, DQA1 in approximately 520, DPA1 in 600 to 610, and DPB1 in about 450. The study aimed to test whether signatures of past pathogen exposure could be identified by cataloging public T cell receptors. Among roughly 400 genotyped donors of the cohort, an average of approximately 240,000 unique TCR beta nucleotide sequences was sequenced per donor, of which roughly 18% were non-productive. To predict cytomegalovirus infection status, the study brought together high-throughput TCR immunosequencing, statistical association of individual TCRs with disease status, and machine learning. A later analysis re-examined previously published TCR beta repertoires from more than 600 donors and added high-resolution HLA genotyping to investigate patterns of TCR occurrence. The genetic ancestry cluster associated with self-reported Caucasian donors included approximately 85% of the roughly 360 genotyped donors. Donor age, sex, ethnicity and CMV serostatus were compiled alongside the repertoire data. Both class I and class II loci were covered by HLA typing, at four-digit resolution. To decide whether each TCR beta V gene segment behaved as functional or pseudogenic, an earlier analysis of approximately 600 of the donors relied on high-throughput TCR beta sequencing. Roughly 300 gigabases of sequencing data and approximately 91 million unique TCR sequences made up an early release that covered approximately 650 HLA-typed donors. A separate validation cohort of 100 to 150 different subjects was used in addition to the approximately 640-subject first cohort. A few DR-DQ haplotypes were treated as single units for association and clustering because of strong linkage in the cohort. The later analysis used no new phenotypic data to find candidate immune exposures, relying instead on TCR beta sequences and their occurrence across donors. All discovery cohort repertoires had been generated using a single sequencing platform.

On the study overall, not on this receptor specifically: Presence/absence analyses assumed roughly uniform sequencing depth across donors, an assumption that may not hold. The only immune exposure information available for the cohort was CMV serostatus. In a later analysis, HLA-associated TCR beta chains showed more clonal expansion and lower generation probabilities than non-associated chains that were equally common. The cohort was sequenced for TCR beta chains only, and without alpha or paired-chain data the features that could be detected were limited. A later genetic analysis reported fewer N-insertions in productive TCRs among donors in an Asian-associated ancestry cluster than the approximately 670-donor mean. A later analysis found that TCR association rates varied across HLA loci, with DRB1 alleles showing the most associated TCRs and HLA-C alleles the fewest. A few of the identified cytomegalovirus-associated TCR beta chains were confirmed in vitro to be specific for cytomegalovirus antigens. Because some donors lacked HLA typing at each locus, the association tests relied only on the typed subset. A further reported finding was that TCR beta sequences accurately predicted the HLA-A and HLA-B alleles for most subjects in the first cohort. Linkage disequilibrium might explain the correlated functional status among segregating V segments, but an unknown experimental factor could not be excluded. Because counts were too low, more than 15 rarely observed V segments, including chromosome 9 orphons, were excluded from the earlier analysis of roughly 580 of the donors. Most TCR sequences were seen in very few donors, while some public TCRs were found in many individuals. At a false discovery rate of 0.05, a later analysis linked some 17,000 TCR beta sequences to specific HLA alleles. In both the original and validation cohorts, the classifier was reported to diagnose cytomegalovirus status with high specificity and sensitivity. It was suggested by the authors that the approach could potentially be generalized to other disease states and immunological phenotypes. Because the 87-base-pair reads could not distinguish some IMGT-functional V segments, including TRBV6-2 and TRBV6-3, those segments were excluded. Most CMV-associated TCR beta chains appeared to be HLA-restricted in a later analysis, and the HLA associations seemed to be driven largely by CMV exposure. Several of the top co-occurrence clusters appeared to be linked to parvovirus B19, influenza, CMV and Epstein-Barr virus, according to a later analysis. A cluster of highly shared sequence variants was judged likely to represent a technical artifact of the sequencing pipeline. In a later genetic analysis, a missense DCLRE1C variant was associated with V-gene and J-gene trimming of TCR beta chains, and the association was replicated in an independent cohort. Strong co-occurrence of HLA alleles, especially DR and DQ, made assigning TCR associations to individual alleles difficult. The study listed around 160 TCR beta chains as associated with cytomegalovirus. In an earlier analysis of 587 of the donors, most TCR beta V segments appeared in productive rearrangements about 87% or about 30% of the time, broadly matching IMGT annotations.

For CDR1 and CDR2, the germline V gene lists ENHRY and SYGVKD. V is trimmed back by 7 bases and J by 2 bases, and the junction contains 6 bases that no gene match accounts for. Reading from cysteine to phenylalanine, the CDR3 counts 14 amino acids. Only CDR3 DNA is held: 42 bases, read in frame from base 1. The cohort comprised several hundred healthy bone marrow donors. At the time of sampling, all cohort members were nominally healthy, though unrecorded immune exposures were likely present. The donor tested CMV seropositive, placing the donor among the 250 to 300 seropositive members of the cohort. A peripheral blood sample was collected from each donor, and TCR beta sequencing was performed on peripheral blood mononuclear cells. The Qiagen DNeasy Blood Extraction Kit was used to extract genomic DNA from the blood cell samples. Worth noting for this clone: This receptor's antigen is unknown. No base quality information exists; no much larger clone differs at one position.

Library preparation was by the immunoSEQ multiplex PCR assay. For the multiplex PCR, a mixture combining 60 forward primers for TCR Vbeta segments and 13 reverse primers for TCR Jbeta segments was used. Amplification of the CDR3 region of rearranged TCR beta genes was performed with a multiplex PCR assay on genomic DNA. Amplified TCR beta libraries were sequenced as 87-base-pair reads on the Illumina HiSeq System. The source study handled its data this way. A later analysis tallied tens of millions of unique TCR beta chains across the approximately 670 repertoires, and approximately 12 million of those chains were shared by two or more donors. A nearest-neighbor algorithm error-corrected the raw reads and collapsed the reads into unique sequences, merging closely related sequences to remove PCR and sequencing errors. To assign V, D and J gene segments, CDR3 sequences were aligned to IMGT reference sequences. For a sequence to be retained, a match of at least six nucleotides was required to both a V gene segment and a J gene segment. Rearrangements were called productive when the CDR3 lacked stop codons and stayed in frame with V and J; all others were non-productive. CDR3 was defined according to IMGT convention as the region running from the second conserved V-encoded cysteine to the conserved J-encoded phenylalanine. Sequences without an unambiguous match to a single V gene segment were excluded from the earlier analysis of 500 to 700 of the donors. An earlier analysis of 500 to 700 of the donors classified V segments as functional when productive rearrangements were above 56.7% and as segregating when the standard deviation between donors was above 5%. A statistical classification framework was developed to diagnose cytomegalovirus status using the catalog of TCR beta chain sequences. V and J gene assignment, in a later analysis, came from comparing TCR nucleotide sequences with IMGT/GENE-DB human TR gene sequences. Using the TCRdist pipeline, a later analysis assigned CDR3 sequences along with most-parsimonious VDJ recombination scenarios. In a later analysis, each TCR beta chain was defined by its CDR3 amino acid sequence together with its V-gene family, and reads without a unique V-gene family were excluded. In a later analysis, 450 to 600 highly shared, low-generation-probability nucleotide sequences were removed to address suspected cross-contamination and a sequencing artifact. In a later analysis, a clonal expansion index was calculated for each public chain from normalized within-repertoire ranks of inferred template counts. In a later analysis, generation probabilities were computed using a VDJ recombination model fitted to out-of-frame rearrangements, and the results were checked against IGoR. In a later analysis, TCR-TCR, TCR-HLA and TCR-CMV co-occurrence was scored with hypergeometric tests, and a repertoire-size bias correction was applied to TCR pairs. A later analysis estimated false discovery rates by permuting HLA or CMV assignments 20 times. In a later analysis, co-occurring TCRs were grouped with DBSCAN, and TCRdist sequence similarity was added when clustering was performed within HLA-allele-positive subsets. Co-occurrence clustering excluded repertoires with fewer than 30,000 or more than 120,000 public chains, plus five with anomalous nucleotide sharing. TCRdb retrieved this table from immuneACCESS and kept in-frame rearrangements only. Not all clones are present; in checked studies, unresolved V genes account for under half, and no reason is known for the remainder. V, J and clone size are taken as reported in that table, and D and trimming were inferred from the DNA itself. In this sample the table shows 200,000 or so clones, more than 75% of which occur a single time. 6.5% of the sample comes from the top ten.

Sequenced input: PBMCs. The sequence joins TRBV10-3 to TRBJ2-7; 9 nucleotides in the junction match TRBD1. The source of this sequence is a woman in her fifties or sixties in good health and CMV-seropositive. The CDR3 region: CAITRDRDPYEQYF. The bases read TGTGCCATCACCCGGGACAGGGATCCCTACGAGCAGTACTTC.